This T cell receptor beta chain originates from a study of cytomegalovirus exposure and HLA in healthy donors. Vbeta (60) and Jbeta (13) primers were used in the PCR. TCRdb's copy holds only in-frame clones and misses some; the assay was immunoSEQ multiplex PCR. This sample has 90,000 to 130,000 clones; 70% occur once, and the top ten carry about 9%. Germline V gene lookup returns CDR1 SQVTM and CDR2 ANQGSEA. The length of the CDR3 is 13 residues. Trimming cost V 3 bases and J 5 bases; bases outside gene matches: 4. Sample: PBMCs. The source of this sequence is a man aged 30 to 45 in good health and CMV-seropositive. The chain is built from TRBV29-1 and TRBJ1-3, with TRBD1 matching 7 bases. Here the CDR3 reads CSVDEGGRNTIYF. The CDR3 nucleotides read TGCAGCGTTGATGAAGGGGGCCGAAACACCATATATTTT.